This T cell receptor beta chain was documented in a study of T cells after yellow fever vaccination. Of note for this clonotype: The antigen remains unidentified.

Study-level results: Re-detected after boosting: most primary clones, 95% to 98% of CD4 and under 90% of CD8. Only a small proportion of the clonotypes turned up in both the CD4 and the CD8 compartments, likely arising from convergent recombination. Repertoires obtained by FACS sorting could include abundant clonotypes that entered as contaminants from the bulk population.

The 5'RACE template-switching step produced TCR cDNA and added a universal primer site and UMIs. From the 5' RACE reads, TCRdb called clonotypes with MiXCR, one entry per CDR3 protein. In the table there are 180,000 or so distinct CDR3 sequences, approximately 9.9% of which are singletons. The CDR3 has 12 residues. Germline trimming cut 7 bases from V and 7 bases from J; bases unmatched to any gene: 6. This TCR was sampled from a young man who received the YFV17D yellow fever vaccine. Here the sequenced sample was CD8+ T cells sorted from PBMCs, taken 15 days after the yellow fever booster vaccination. The V and J genes are TRBV12-3 or TRBV12-4 and TRBJ1-2; TRBD1 aligns across 7 bases. The CDR3 protein is CASTRQGSGYTF. The CDR3 region has the DNA TGTGCCAGCACCCGACAGGGTTCTGGCTACACCTTC.